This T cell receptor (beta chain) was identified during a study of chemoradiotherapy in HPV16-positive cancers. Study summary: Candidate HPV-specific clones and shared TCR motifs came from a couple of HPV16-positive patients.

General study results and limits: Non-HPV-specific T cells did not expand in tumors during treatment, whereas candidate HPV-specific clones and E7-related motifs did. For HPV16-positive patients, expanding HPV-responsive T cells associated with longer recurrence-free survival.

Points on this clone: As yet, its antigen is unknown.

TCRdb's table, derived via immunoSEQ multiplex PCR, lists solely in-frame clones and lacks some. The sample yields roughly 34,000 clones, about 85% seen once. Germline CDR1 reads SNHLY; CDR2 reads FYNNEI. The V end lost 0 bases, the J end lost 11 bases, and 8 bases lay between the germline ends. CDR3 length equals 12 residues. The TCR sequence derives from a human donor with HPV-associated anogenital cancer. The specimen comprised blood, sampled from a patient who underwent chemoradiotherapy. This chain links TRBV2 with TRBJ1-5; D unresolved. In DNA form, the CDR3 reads TGTGCCAGCAGTGAAGCGGACTGGTCCCAGCATTTT. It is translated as CASSEADWSQHF.